The 25 T cell receptor beta chains in this list originate from one sample, sequenced in a study of post-analysis software for immune sequencing data. Study conclusions and caveats: TRBV5-6, TRBV5-1 and TRBV20-1 were among roughly five TRBV segments more frequent in patients than controls.

Antigen specificity for these receptors is unknown. The TCR beta cDNA libraries contained unique molecular identifiers. Each CDR3 protein is one row after TCRdb ran MiXCR on the PCR reads. This sample has 350,000 to 450,000 distinct CDR3 sequences, with 30% to 45% found just once. Sequencing was carried out using blood. These receptors were collected from a girl between 5 and 17 years old with multiple sclerosis.

In its sample, this clonotype was seen a few times. V gene TRBV4-1 combines with J gene TRBJ2-3; possible D gene TRBD2, 6 bases. V was trimmed by 2 bases and J by 9 bases, leaving 39 bases between them. The CDR3 sequence is 22 residues long. The germline V gene encodes CDR1 MGHRA and CDR2 YSYEKL. CDR3 in amino acids: CASSQHLPGVTSDERPNGTQYF. Here the CDR3 DNA reads TGCGCCAGCAGCCAACACCTACCGGGGGTAACTTCGGACGAACGTCCCAACGGGACGCAGTATTTT.

This clonotype was recorded only once. One junction end does not reproduce the germline sequence, and a read error may be involved. The chain links TRBV7-9 to TRBJ2-3; D may be TRBD1 (6 bases). CDR1 is SEHNR and CDR2 is FQNEAQ in the germline V gene (reference sequence). This CDR3 region has 14 residues. The CDR3 protein is CASSFSDSTATQYF. CDR3 nucleotide sequence: TGTGCCAGCAGCTTTTCGGACAGCACAGCTACGCAGTATTTT.

The CDR3 DNA reads as TGTGCCAGCAGTTACAAGGTCTACGAGCAGTACTTC. Translated, it gives CASSYKVYEQYF. V gene TRBV6-2 or TRBV6-3 combines with J gene TRBJ2-7; no firm D call. Trimming removed 2 bases at V and 3 bases at J, with 5 bases between. CDR1 is MNHEY, CDR2 SVGEGT, per germline. The CDR3 is made up of 12 amino acids.

This chain links TRBV7-2 with TRBJ2-1; 12 bases agree with TRBD2. The CDR3 has 15 amino acids. Germline CDR1 SGHTA, CDR2 FQGNSA. V gave up 3 bases and J gave up 6 bases; unmatched junction bases: 3. Here the CDR3 reads CASSFGLAGSNEQFF. The CDR3 nucleotides read TGTGCCAGCAGCTTCGGACTAGCGGGATCCAATGAGCAGTTCTTC.

The rearrangement links TRBV7-9 to TRBJ2-7; TRBD1 is a possible D gene (6 bases). The tail of the sequence fits TRBJ2-5 better, so the J call may be wrong. Germline-derived CDR1 and CDR2 are SEHNR and FQNEAQ (reference sequence). The CDR3 has 16 residues. The CDR3 bases are TGTGCCAGCAACGAATGGGTGGACAGCTTTCAAGAGACCCAGTACTTC. Protein: CASNEWVDSFQETQYF.

The rearrangement uses TRBV13 and TRBJ2-5, with TRBD2 matching over 9 bases. Per the germline V gene, CDR1 is PRHDT and CDR2 is FYEKMQ (reference sequence). CDR3 length: 15 amino acids. The ends lost 3 bases at V and 3 bases at J; junction bases unmatched: 5. The CDR3 bases are TGTGCCAGCAGCTTCCGTAGCGGGGGAAAAGAGACCCAGTACTTC. Amino acids: CASSFRSGGKETQYF.

CDR3 in DNA: TGCAGCGCCTGGACAGGGGAGGACACTGAAGCTTTCTTT. This gives the protein CSAWTGEDTEAFF. The V call is TRBV29-1, the J call TRBJ1-1; 9 bases are shared with TRBD1. Per germline, CDR1 SQVTM and CDR2 ANQGSEA. The junction had 6 bases not matched to a gene; V was cut back by 7 bases and J by 3 bases. The CDR3 covers 13 residues.

This clonotype was seen a single time. V usage is TRBV20-1 and J usage is TRBJ1-1; D is undetermined. The germline V gene has CDR1 DFQATT and CDR2 SNEGSKA (reference sequence). Trimming left V 1 base short and J 1 base short, with 10 bases between. The CDR3 covers 14 residues. CDR3 sequence reads: CSARVRGPNTEAFF. CDR3 DNA: TGCAGTGCTAGAGTCCGCGGACCGAACACTGAAGCTTTCTTT.

The gene calls are TRBV15 and TRBJ1-5; perhaps TRBD1 as D (5 bases). The CDR3 length is 16 residues. V was pared by 0 bases and J by 9 bases, with 18 bases between. The germline CDR1 and CDR2 sequences are LNHNV and YYDKDF (reference sequence). In nucleotides, the CDR3 is TGTGCCACCAGCAGAGATCATCTCGGGGCACGGTGGCCCCAGCATTTT. Amino acids: CATSRDHLGARWPQHF.

A few counts support this clonotype. The chain joins TRBV27 to TRBJ1-4; 9 bases are shared with TRBD1. The CDR3 consists of 15 residues. Germline V gene data show CDR1 as MNHEY and CDR2 as SMNVEV (reference sequence). V lost 8 bases to trimming and J lost 0 bases; unmatched junction nucleotides: 4. The CDR3 loop is CASGTGTATNEKLFF. The CDR3 coding sequence is TGTGCCAGCGGGACAGGGACCGCAACTAATGAAAAACTGTTTTTT. Supplemented by reference TRBV27 and TRBJ1-4, the full variable domain reads EAQVTQNPRYLITVTGKKLTVTCSQNMNHEYMSWYRQDPGLGLRQIYYSMNVEVTDKGDVPEGYKVSRKEKRNFPLILESPSPNQTSLYFCASGTGTATNEKLFFGSGTQLSVL.

On this clonotype: A much larger clone differs from this one at a single base, so this may be a read error. This chain connects TRBV7-9 to TRBJ2-7, with 10 bases that match TRBD1. The CDR3 sequence is 16 residues long. V was clipped by 5 bases and J by 10 bases; unmatched bases: 17. CDR1 is SEHNR, CDR2 FQNEAQ, per germline (reference sequence). CDR3 residues: CASSGGATGGEEAQYF. Here the CDR3 DNA reads TGTGCCAGCAGCGGAGGCGCGACAGGGGGCGAAGAGGCCCAGTACTTC.

This clonotype was seen only a few times. This chain connects TRBV6-2 or TRBV6-3 to TRBJ1-1; 9 nucleotides align to TRBD1. V was pared by 5 bases and J by 1 base, with 5 bases of the junction left unmatched. Per the germline V gene, CDR1 is MNHEY and CDR2 is SVGEGT. The CDR3 spans 15 residues. The CDR3 DNA sequence: TGTGCCAGCAGTCCCTCGGGACAGGGGAACACTGAAGCTTTCTTT. As protein: CASSPSGQGNTEAFF.

A few counts support this clonotype. The chain recombines TRBV12-3 or TRBV12-4 with TRBJ2-7, with a possible D match to TRBD2 (6 bases). The CDR3 loop spans 14 amino acids. V shed 2 bases and J shed 3 bases, with 11 bases lying between them. The CDR3 sequence is CASSLLTGDYEQYF. The CDR3 region has the DNA TGTGCCAGCAGTTTACTGACGGGGGACTACGAGCAGTACTTC.

The rearrangement joins TRBV20-1 to TRBJ2-3, with no clear D. Germline V gives CDR1 DFQATT, CDR2 SNEGSKA (reference sequence). The V end lost 0 bases, the J end lost 0 bases, and 7 bases lay between the germline ends. The CDR3 consists of 14 residues. CDR3 amino acids: CSAREYQSTDTQYF. CDR3 bases: TGCAGTGCTAGAGAGTATCAGAGCACAGATACGCAGTATTTT.

This chain connects TRBV2 to TRBJ2-3; D call uncertain. This CDR3 has 13 residues. V lost 5 bases to trimming and J lost 4 bases, with 10 bases between them. Looked up from germline, CDR1 is SNHLY and CDR2 is FYNNEI. CDR3 amino acids: CASSTPFADTQYF. The CDR3 nucleotides are TGTGCCAGCAGTACTCCCTTTGCAGATACGCAGTATTTT.

This clonotype turned up a few times. The rearrangement uses TRBV20-1 and TRBJ2-7; TRBD2 matches 12 bases. The CDR3 totals 17 residues. The ends lost 0 bases at V and 3 bases at J; junction bases unmatched: 9. Germline V gives CDR1 DFQATT, CDR2 SNEGSKA (reference sequence). The CDR3 reads CSARDWLAGGPDYEQYF. The CDR3 DNA is TGCAGTGCTAGAGATTGGCTAGCGGGGGGGCCGGACTACGAGCAGTACTTC.

The V gene is TRBV7-2, the J gene TRBJ2-5; D perhaps matches TRBD2 (5 bases). Germline V gene data show CDR1 as SGHTA and CDR2 as FQGNSA. The CDR3 spans 15 residues. Trimming left V 7 bases short and J 1 base short, with 16 bases between. CDR3 sequence: CASTPAGILQETQYF. As DNA, the CDR3 is TGTGCCAGCACCCCGGCGGGTATACTCCAAGAGACCCAGTACTTC.

The genes are TRBV7-2 and TRBJ2-7; D is unclear. Germline V gives CDR1 SGHTA, CDR2 FQGNSA. The CDR3 runs 13 residues. The V gene lost 3 bases and the J gene lost 1 base, with 7 bases spanning the gap. CDR3 protein: CASSLHNSYEQYF. The CDR3, as DNA: TGTGCCAGCAGCTTGCACAATTCCTACGAGCAGTACTTC.

The chain couples TRBV12-3 or TRBV12-4 to TRBJ2-3, with TRBD2 identical over 8 bases. The CDR3 contains 14 residues. The trim removed 5 bases at V and 4 bases at J, leaving 5 bases unmatched. CDR3 amino acids: CASSGLAQADTQYF. The DNA of the CDR3 is TGTGCCAGCAGTGGACTAGCCCAAGCAGATACGCAGTATTTT.

This clonotype was counted between two and nine times. V is TRBV12-3 or TRBV12-4 and J is TRBJ2-3; 11 bases agree with TRBD2. CDR3 length: 18 residues. Losses at the gene ends were 2 bases for V and 1 base for J; bases not matched to a gene: 8. The CDR3 spells CASSLTLAGGTGTDTQYF. CDR3 sequence (DNA): TGTGCCAGCAGTTTAACCCTAGCGGGGGGTACGGGCACAGATACGCAGTATTTT.

The chain combines TRBV6-1 with TRBJ1-1, with D maybe TRBD1 (5 bases). Per the germline V gene, CDR1 is MNHNS and CDR2 is SASEGT. The CDR3 is 16 residues long. Trimming cost V 0 bases and J 1 base, with 12 bases left between them. Written as DNA, the CDR3 is TGTGCCAGCAGTGAAGCAGAGGGGTTAGGGAACACTGAAGCTTTCTTT. This gives the protein CASSEAEGLGNTEAFF.

This clonotype was detected a few times. The chain employs TRBV7-2 and TRBJ2-3, with 10 bases aligning to TRBD2. The CDR3 consists of 15 residues. CDR1 is SGHTA, CDR2 FQGNSA, per germline. V shed 5 bases, J shed 2 bases, and the junction held 4 bases outside the gene matches. The CDR3 region is CASSELAGFTDTQYF. The CDR3 region has the DNA TGTGCCAGCAGCGAACTAGCGGGGTTCACAGATACGCAGTATTTT.

The V gene is TRBV12-3 or TRBV12-4, the J gene TRBJ2-4, with D possibly being TRBD1 (7 bases). TRBJ2-5 matches the DNA end more closely, so the J call is doubtful. The CDR3 consists of 14 residues. CDR3 in DNA: TGTGCCAGCAGTTTTGGAGGGGGCTTGGAGACCCAGTACTTC. Translated, it gives CASSFGGGLETQYF.

This chain connects TRBV5-1 to TRBJ1-1, with TRBD1 identical over 8 bases. This CDR3 region has 17 residues. Germline-derived CDR1 and CDR2 are SGHRS and YFSETQ. Germline trimming cut 0 bases from V and 3 bases from J; bases unmatched to any gene: 10. CDR3 in amino acids: CASSLEAGGYEYTEAFF. For the CDR3, the DNA is TGCGCCAGCAGCTTGGAGGCAGGGGGCTATGAGTACACTGAAGCTTTCTTT.

The chain recombines TRBV7-9 with TRBJ2-5; TRBD2 aligns across 8 bases. This CDR3 spans 14 amino acids. Trimming took 6 bases from V and 4 from J; bases not matched to a gene: 7. The V gene's germline CDR1 is SEHNR and CDR2 FQNEAQ (reference sequence). This CDR3 reads CASRQSGGRETQYF. Here the CDR3 DNA reads TGTGCCAGCAGGCAAAGCGGGGGCCGAGAGACCCAGTACTTC.